This is a list of T cell receptor beta chains from one sample in a study of T cells in narcolepsy. Assay used: immunoSEQ multiplex PCR; TCRdb lists only in-frame clones, some missing. The sample has 35,000 to 40,000 clones; roughly 88% are singletons. Sequences were obtained from CD45RA- memory CD4+ T cells from PBMCs. The receptor source for this set is a human donor with narcolepsy. Both conserved end residues are part of each CDR3. Each record gives: J gene, clone size, D gene, V gene, CDR3 protein, CDR3 DNA. The D gene is left open where the match is weak. Only some rows state a clone size, as once, few, many or a class for expanded clones.

TRBJ2-7 NA TRBD1 TRBV7-9 CASSLEQGRGEQYF TGTGCCAGCAGCTTAGAACAGGGGAGAGGGGAGCAGTACTTC
TRBJ2-7 NA TRBD2 TRBV27 CASSQQSSGGTVEQYF TGTGCCAGCAGTCAACAATCTAGCGGGGGTACGGTCGAGCAGTACTTC
TRBJ1-2 NA NA TRBV18 CASSTPGGDYGYTF TGTGCCAGCTCGACCCCCGGGGGGGACTATGGCTACACCTTC
TRBJ2-5 once TRBD2 TRBV30 CAWSVRARSGWGETQYF TGTGCCTGGAGTGTACGGGCCCGTAGCGGGTGGGGGGAGACCCAGTACTTC
TRBJ1-2 NA NA TRBV7-9 CASSLEETNYGYTF TGTGCCAGCAGCTTGGAGGAAACTAACTATGGCTACACCTTC
TRBJ1-1 NA TRBD1 TRBV7-6 CASSLMTGANTEAFF TGTGCCAGCAGCTTAATGACAGGGGCGAACACTGAAGCTTTCTTT
TRBJ2-1 NA TRBD1 TRBV7-3 CASSSGTGSEQFF TGTGCCAGCAGCTCCGGGACAGGGAGTGAGCAGTTCTTC
TRBJ2-5 NA TRBD2 TRBV5-5 CASSLGLASGETQYF TGTGCCAGCAGCCTCGGACTAGCCTCTGGAGAGACCCAGTACTTC
TRBJ1-2 NA NA TRBV7-9 CASSSPSAHGYTF TGTGCCAGCAGCTCTCCATCGGCTCACGGCTACACCTTC
TRBJ1-4 NA NA TRBV5-1 CASSDDRSNEKLFF TGCGCCAGCAGCGACGACAGGTCTAATGAAAAACTGTTTTTT
TRBJ2-3 NA NA TRBV5-1 CASSPGTGAGTDTQYF TGCGCCAGCAGCCCTGGGACCGGGGCCGGGACAGATACGCAGTATTTT
TRBJ2-2 NA NA TRBV7-9 CASSFRAPSASGELFF TGTGCCAGCAGCTTCAGGGCACCCTCGGCCTCCGGGGAGCTGTTTTTT
TRBJ1-2 NA NA TRBV7-2 CASSVDGGGTYGYTF TGTGCCAGCAGCGTCGATGGAGGGGGTACCTATGGCTACACCTTC
TRBJ1-2 few TRBD1 TRBV7-8 CASSLGGETGGGYTF TGTGCCAGCAGCTTAGGAGGGGAAACAGGGGGAGGCTACACCTTC
TRBJ1-2 NA NA TRBV29-1 CSVGSGYTF TGCAGCGTTGGGAGTGGCTACACCTTC
TRBJ2-7 NA NA TRBV30 CAWSVRTQGEQYF TGTGCCTGGAGTGTTAGGACTCAGGGCGAGCAGTACTTC
TRBJ2-7 NA NA TRBV28 CASSLFPSYEQYF TGTGCCAGCAGTTTATTTCCTTCCTACGAGCAGTACTTC
TRBJ1-2 NA NA TRBV5-1 CASSLPLGGTPNYGYTF TGCGCCAGCAGCCTCCCCCTTGGGGGTACGCCAAACTATGGCTACACCTTC
TRBJ2-1 NA TRBD2 TRBV18 CASSQTSGGEKKFF TGTGCCAGCTCCCAGACTAGCGGGGGGGAAAAGAAGTTCTTC
TRBJ2-2 few TRBD2 TRBV19 CASSIRGLADPRELFF TGTGCCAGTAGTATAAGGGGACTAGCGGACCCGAGGGAGCTGTTTTTT
TRBJ2-2 few NA TRBV5-1 CASSLELGNTGELFF TGCGCCAGCAGCTTGGAGTTGGGGAACACCGGGGAGCTGTTTTTT
TRBJ2-7 NA TRBD1 TRBV4-2 CASSQDRQGVSYEQYF TGTGCCAGCAGCCAAGATCGGCAGGGGGTCTCCTACGAGCAGTACTTC
TRBJ2-5 NA TRBD2 TRBV6-1 CASSASGQETQYF TGTGCCAGCAGTGCTAGCGGCCAAGAGACCCAGTACTTC
TRBJ1-2 NA NA TRBV5-1 CASSLGGNYGYTF TGCGCCAGCAGCTTAGGAGGGAACTATGGCTACACCTTC
TRBJ2-7 NA NA TRBV21-1 CASSQNPQLTYEQYF TGTGCCAGCAGCCAAAATCCACAGCTCACCTACGAGCAGTACTTC
TRBJ2-3 NA NA TRBV6-5 CASSYTYTDTQYF TGTGCCAGCAGTTACACGTACACAGATACGCAGTATTTT
TRBJ2-2 NA NA TRBV9 CASTVTGNTGELFF TGTGCCAGCACCGTCACAGGGAACACCGGGGAGCTGTTTTTT
TRBJ1-3 NA TRBD1 TRBV5-6 CASSPQRSPQGAGGNTIYF TGTGCCAGCAGCCCACAACGTTCTCCACAGGGGGCGGGTGGAAACACCATATATTTT
TRBJ1-5 NA NA TRBV29-1 CSVSGTGNQPQHF TGCAGCGTATCCGGGACCGGCAATCAGCCCCAGCATTTT
TRBJ1-2 few TRBD1 TRBV5-6 CASGPRDRNRVGYGYTF TGTGCCAGCGGCCCGAGGGACAGGAATAGGGTAGGCTATGGCTACACCTTC
TRBJ1-2 NA TRBD1 TRBV9 CASSVGTGDYGYTF TGTGCCAGCAGCGTAGGGACAGGGGACTATGGCTACACCTTC
TRBJ2-2 NA NA TRBV10-1 CASTNTGELFF TGCGCCAGCACTAACACCGGGGAGCTGTTTTTT